This T cell receptor beta chain was recovered during a study of identical twins. TCRdb re-analysed the 5' RACE reads in MiXCR, keeping a single row per CDR3 protein. The sample lists about 530,000 distinct CDR3 sequences, under 25% occurring once. Germline V CDR1 and CDR2: SNHLY, FYNNEI. The CDR3 length is 14 residues. Trimming cost V 8 bases and J 10 bases; bases outside gene matches: 11. This clonotype came up many times. This sample also appeared in a second study, on yellow fever vaccine responses in identical twins.

This chain joins TRBV2 and TRBJ2-1; 10 nucleotides line up with TRBD1. Sequencing was carried out using CD4+ T cells sorted from blood. This clonotype originated in a woman aged 18 to 35 in good health. The CDR3 sequence: CASRKGPDRGEQFF. In DNA, the CDR3 is TGTGCCAGCCGTAAGGGTCCGGACAGGGGGGAGCAGTTCTTC.